This T cell receptor (beta chain) was sequenced in a study of T cells in Graves' hyperthyroidism and ophthalmopathy. Findings and limits, study-wide: Progression to ophthalmopathy was predicted a median of roughly 6.5 months early. A model built on 13 V-J features separated ophthalmopathy from stable hyperthyroidism.

Turning to this clonotype: What it binds is not known.

The CDR3 length is 12 residues. Per the germline V gene, CDR1 is SGHDT and CDR2 is YYEEEE. V lost 0 bases, J lost 7 bases, and 4 bases lay in between. Stable Graves' hyperthyroidism meant no ophthalmopathy progression within 18 months. TCR beta CDR3 sequences were amplified from RNA transcripts. With the HTBI primer set, the TCR CDR3 went through a first round of RT-PCR. TCRdb passed the multiplex PCR reads through MiXCR, listing each CDR3 protein once. The repertoire includes hundreds of thousands of distinct CDR3 sequences, 38% of them detected once, and more than 7% sits in the top ten. The specimen was blood. V is TRBV5-6 and J is TRBJ2-2; unclear D gene. The TCR originated in a man aged 18 to 30 with Graves' hyperthyroidism. The CDR3 sequence: CASSLDFGELFF. CDR3 coding DNA: TGTGCCAGCAGCTTGGATTTCGGGGAGCTGTTTTTT.